This is a list of T cell receptor beta chains from one sample in a study of T cells in Graves' hyperthyroidism and ophthalmopathy. TCRdb redid the calling of the multiplex PCR reads with MiXCR, one entry per CDR3 protein. The profile shows 300,000 to 450,000 distinct CDR3 sequences, more than 11% of them singletons. What was sequenced was blood. These receptor sequences come from an older woman with Graves' hyperthyroidism. The CDR3 runs from the conserved cysteine through the conserved F or W. Each record gives: V gene, D gene, J gene, clone size, CDR3 protein, CDR3 DNA. A D gene is named only where the DNA matches it firmly. Where a row states a size, it is once, few, many or the class of an expanded clone; other rows omit it.

TRBV29-1	-	TRBJ1-1	few	CSVQQFMNTEAFF	TGCAGCGTGCAACAGTTTATGAACACTGAAGCTTTCTTT
TRBV11-2	-	TRBJ2-7	-	CASSLGAGPTWNEQYF	TGTGCCAGCAGCTTAGGCGCAGGGCCCACATGGAACGAGCAGTACTTC
TRBV5-1	TRBD1	TRBJ2-2	few	CASSQGQGALGAGELFF	TGCGCCAGCAGCCAGGGACAGGGGGCGTTGGGCGCCGGGGAGCTGTTTTTT
TRBV20-1	-	TRBJ2-1	few	CSARDLRVSGVSIYEQFF	TGCAGTGCTAGAGACCTGAGAGTGTCGGGGGTTAGTATCTATGAGCAGTTCTTC
TRBV20-1	-	TRBJ2-1	many	CSASPETGAYNEQFF	TGCAGTGCTAGCCCGGAGACCGGGGCCTACAATGAGCAGTTCTTC
TRBV7-9	-	TRBJ2-7	many	CATSSGTIDEQYF	TGTGCCACCTCATCCGGGACGATCGACGAGCAGTACTTC
TRBV20-1	TRBD2	TRBJ2-7	many	CSARAPTSGSSYEQYF	TGCAGTGCTAGAGCACCGACTAGCGGGAGCTCCTACGAGCAGTACTTC
TRBV20-1	-	TRBJ2-2	many	CSAARQLNTGELFF	TGCAGTGCGGCTCGACAATTAAACACCGGGGAGCTGTTTTTT
TRBV7-9	-	TRBJ1-2	many	CASSLAVRGQGYTF	TGTGCCAGCAGCTTAGCGGTACGGGGGCAGGGCTACACCTTC
TRBV5-1	-	TRBJ2-7	many	CASSFNSGSYEQYF	TGCGCCAGCAGCTTCAACTCAGGCTCCTACGAGCAGTACTTC
TRBV19	TRBD2	TRBJ2-1	many	CASRESGRRNEQFF	TGTGCCAGTAGGGAAAGCGGGAGAAGGAATGAGCAGTTCTTC